The TCR beta chain described here comes from a study of T cell responses to AZD1222 COVID-19 vaccine. General observations from the study: Targeting of unmutated variant regions was reportedly seen in nearly half of spike-specific TCRs. The number of AZD1222 recipients seropositive at baseline was only five to seven.

About this clone: Antigen: not known.

This CDR3 region has 15 residues. Germline V gene data show CDR1 as MNHEY and CDR2 as SVGAGI. The V and J ends lost 6 bases and 7 bases, in that order; junction bases with no gene match: 8. Produced via immunoSEQ multiplex PCR; TCRdb's table is partial and in-frame only. The table shows more than 150,000 clones, with 90% occurring only once. This clonotype originated in an adult in good health. J is TRBJ2-1 and V is TRBV6-5; 11 nucleotides match TRBD2. The material sequenced was peripheral blood, taken on day 0 of AZD1222 vaccination. For the CDR3, the DNA is TGTGCCAGCAGCCGACTAGCGGGAAATCTGAATGAGCAGTTCTTC. This translates into CASSRLAGNLNEQFF.